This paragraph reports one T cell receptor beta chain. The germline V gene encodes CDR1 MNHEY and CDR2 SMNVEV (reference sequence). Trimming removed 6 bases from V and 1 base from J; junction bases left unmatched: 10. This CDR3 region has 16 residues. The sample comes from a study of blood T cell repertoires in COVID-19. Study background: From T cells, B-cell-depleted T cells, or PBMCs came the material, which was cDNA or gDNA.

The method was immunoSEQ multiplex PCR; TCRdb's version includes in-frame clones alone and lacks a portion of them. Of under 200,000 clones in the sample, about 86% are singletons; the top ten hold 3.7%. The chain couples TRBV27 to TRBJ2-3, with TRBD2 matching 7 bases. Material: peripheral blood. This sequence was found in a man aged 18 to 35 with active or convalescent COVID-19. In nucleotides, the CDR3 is TGTGCCAGCAGACCGAGAGGTGGGGGGGGCACAGATACGCAGTATTTT. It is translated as CASRPRGGGGTDTQYF.